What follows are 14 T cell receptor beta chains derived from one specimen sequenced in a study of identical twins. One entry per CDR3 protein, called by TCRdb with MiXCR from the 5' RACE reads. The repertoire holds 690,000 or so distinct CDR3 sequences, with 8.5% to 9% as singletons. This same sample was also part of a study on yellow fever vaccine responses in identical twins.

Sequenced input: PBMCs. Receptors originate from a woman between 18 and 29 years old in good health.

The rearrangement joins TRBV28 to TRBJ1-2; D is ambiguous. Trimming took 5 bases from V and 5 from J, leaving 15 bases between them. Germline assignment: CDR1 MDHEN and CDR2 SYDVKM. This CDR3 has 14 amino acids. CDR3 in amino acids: CASSPTGRWYGYTF. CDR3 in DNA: TGTGCCAGCAGTCCGACCGGTCGCTGGTATGGCTACACCTTC.

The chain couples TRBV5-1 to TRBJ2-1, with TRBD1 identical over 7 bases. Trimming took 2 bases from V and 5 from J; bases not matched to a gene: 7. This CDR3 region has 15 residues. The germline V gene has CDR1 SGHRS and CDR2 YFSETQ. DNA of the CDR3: TGCGCCAGCAGCTTAACCGGGACAGTCAACAATGAGCAGTTCTTC. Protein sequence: CASSLTGTVNNEQFF.

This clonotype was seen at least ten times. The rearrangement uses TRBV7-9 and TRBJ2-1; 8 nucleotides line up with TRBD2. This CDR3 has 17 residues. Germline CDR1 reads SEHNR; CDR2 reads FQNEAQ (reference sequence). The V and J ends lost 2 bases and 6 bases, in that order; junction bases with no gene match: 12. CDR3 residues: CASSLPPGLDNINEQFF. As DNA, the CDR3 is TGTGCCAGCAGCTTACCACCGGGACTAGATAACATCAATGAGCAGTTCTTC.

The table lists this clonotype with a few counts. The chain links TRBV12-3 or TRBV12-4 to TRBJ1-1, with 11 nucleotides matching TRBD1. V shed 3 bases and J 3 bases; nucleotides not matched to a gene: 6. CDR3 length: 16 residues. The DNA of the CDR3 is TGTGCCAGCAGTTTGGACAGGGGGCTCGATGACACTGAAGCTTTCTTT. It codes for CASSLDRGLDDTEAFF.

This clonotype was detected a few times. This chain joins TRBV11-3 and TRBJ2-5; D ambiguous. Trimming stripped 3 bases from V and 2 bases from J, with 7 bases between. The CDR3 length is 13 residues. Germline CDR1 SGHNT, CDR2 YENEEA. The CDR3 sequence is CASSFARQETQYF. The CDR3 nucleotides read TGTGCCAGCAGCTTCGCACGACAAGAGACCCAGTACTTC.

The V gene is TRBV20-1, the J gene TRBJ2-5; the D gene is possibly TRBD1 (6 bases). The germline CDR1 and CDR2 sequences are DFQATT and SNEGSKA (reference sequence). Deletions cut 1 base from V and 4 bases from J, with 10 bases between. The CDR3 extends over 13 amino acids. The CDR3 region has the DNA TGCAGTGCTAGAGTCCCACAGGGAGAGACCCAGTACTTC. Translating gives CSARVPQGETQYF.

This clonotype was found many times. The CDR3 spells CASSAGTGNPYEQYF. In nucleotides, the CDR3 is TGTGCCAGCAGCGCCGGGACAGGGAACCCCTACGAGCAGTACTTC. The gene calls are TRBV7-9 and TRBJ2-7, with 9 bases matching TRBD1. The V gene's germline CDR1 is SEHNR and CDR2 FQNEAQ (reference sequence). This CDR3 contains 15 residues. V lost 5 bases, J lost 2 bases, and 7 bases stayed unmatched. Complete variable domain (other parts from reference TRBV7-9 and TRBJ2-7): DTGVSQNPRHKITKRGQNVTFRCDPISEHNRLYWYRQTLGQGPEFLTYFQNEAQLEKSRLLSDRFSAERPKGSFSTLEIQRTEQGDSAMYLCASSAGTGNPYEQYFGPGTRLTVT.

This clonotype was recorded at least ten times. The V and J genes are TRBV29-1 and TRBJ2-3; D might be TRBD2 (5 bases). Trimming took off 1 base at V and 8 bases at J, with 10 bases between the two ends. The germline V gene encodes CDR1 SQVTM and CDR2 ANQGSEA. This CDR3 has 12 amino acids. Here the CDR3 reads CSVEGPAGTQYF. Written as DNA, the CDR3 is TGCAGCGTTGAAGGTCCCGCGGGTACGCAGTATTTT.

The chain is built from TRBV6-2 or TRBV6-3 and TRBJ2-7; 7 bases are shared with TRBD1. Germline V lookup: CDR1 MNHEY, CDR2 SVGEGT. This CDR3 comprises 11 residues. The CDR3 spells CGTGDAYEQYF. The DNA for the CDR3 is TGTGGGACAGGAGATGCTTACGAGCAGTACTTC.

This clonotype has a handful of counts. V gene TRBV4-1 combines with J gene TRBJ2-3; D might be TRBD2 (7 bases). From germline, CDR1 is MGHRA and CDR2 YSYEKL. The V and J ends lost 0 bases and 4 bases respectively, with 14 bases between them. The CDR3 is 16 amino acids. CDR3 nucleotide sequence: TGCGCCAGCAGCCAAGATTGGGGGGGCGGCGCAGATACGCAGTATTTT. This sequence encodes CASSQDWGGGADTQYF.

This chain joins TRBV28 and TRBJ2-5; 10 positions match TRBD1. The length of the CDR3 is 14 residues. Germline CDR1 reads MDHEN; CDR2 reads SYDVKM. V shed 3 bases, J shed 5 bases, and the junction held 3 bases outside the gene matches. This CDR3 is CASSLADRGETQYF. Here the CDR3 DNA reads TGTGCCAGCAGTTTGGCGGACAGGGGGGAGACCCAGTACTTC.

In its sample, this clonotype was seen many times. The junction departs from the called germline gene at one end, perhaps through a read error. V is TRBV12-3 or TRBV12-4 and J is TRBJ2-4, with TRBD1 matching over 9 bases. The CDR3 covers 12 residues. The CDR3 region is CASSRQGGEQLF. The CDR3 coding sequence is TGTGCCAGCAGCCGACAGGGGGGAGAGCAGCTCTTC.

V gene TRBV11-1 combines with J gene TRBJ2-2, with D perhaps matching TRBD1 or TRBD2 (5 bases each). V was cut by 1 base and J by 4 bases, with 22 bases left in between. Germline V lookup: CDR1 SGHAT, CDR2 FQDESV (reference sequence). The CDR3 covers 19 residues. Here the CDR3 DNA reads TGTGCCAGCAGCTTAGTCTTGGGCGGCCGGGACGACAGCACCGGGGAGCTGTTTTTT. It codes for CASSLVLGGRDDSTGELFF.

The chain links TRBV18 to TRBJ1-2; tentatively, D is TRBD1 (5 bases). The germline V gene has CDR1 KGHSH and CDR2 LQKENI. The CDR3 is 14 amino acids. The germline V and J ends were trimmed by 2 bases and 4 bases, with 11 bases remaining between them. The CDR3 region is CASSPGRETYGYTF. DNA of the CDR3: TGTGCCAGCTCACCAGGCAGGGAGACCTATGGCTACACCTTC.